The T cell receptor (beta chain) under discussion was sequenced for a study of CD8+ T cells in alopecia areata. Note on this clone: Its matching antigen is unknown.

General study results and limits: Clarity of TCR sharing across patients fell short of that in mice, possibly HLA-related.

In each case, RNA was isolated and then reverse transcribed into cDNA as the sequencing template. This table comes from immunoSEQ multiplex PCR, and its TCRdb copy is limited to in-frame clones, with some not included. The sample shows about 200,000 clones, 56% of them seen only once. This CDR3 region has 14 residues. Germline CDR1 and CDR2: MGHRA and YSYEKL. The ends lost 2 bases at V and 9 bases at J; junction bases unmatched: 5. J is TRBJ2-1 and V is TRBV4-1; TRBD1 matches at 9 bases. The sequence came from a human donor in good health. Material: CD8+ T cells sorted from blood. CDR3 nucleotide sequence: TGCGCCAGCAGCCAACAGGGACAGGGCGGTGAGCAGTTCTTC. Translating gives CASSQQGQGGEQFF.